This T cell receptor beta chain derives from a study of OX40 agonist ivuxolimab in advanced cancers. Study-wide context: Patients were under 90% male with ages roughly 23 to 79, mean roughly 55. Study-wide results and limits: Expanded clones tended on average to be more numerous among CD8+ T cells than CD4+. Low normalized T-cell clonal expansion was also seen in some nonresponders. Among the lowest peripheral clonal expansion occurred in 0.1-3.0 mg/kg partial responders.

The repertoire was sequenced with immunoSEQ multiplex PCR; TCRdb's copy has only in-frame clones and lacks some. Here the sample spans tens of thousands of clones, about 82% being singletons. Germline CDR1 reads GTSNPN; CDR2 reads SVGIG (reference sequence). This CDR3 region has 15 residues. Trimming at V came to 3 bases and at J to 4 bases, leaving 8 bases not matched to a gene. With regard to this clone: Its matching antigen is unknown.

The chain has TRBV30 and TRBJ1-4; TRBD1 matches at 7 bases. This clonotype was sampled from an adult with an advanced solid tumor such as melanoma, head and neck, liver or kidney cancer. This material consisted of CD4+ or CD8+ T cells sorted from blood, taken in a trial of the OX40 agonist ivuxolimab. CDR3 nucleotide sequence: TGTGCCTGGAGCCCGGTAGGGGGCTTTAATGAAAAACTGTTTTTT. It specifies CAWSPVGGFNEKLFF.